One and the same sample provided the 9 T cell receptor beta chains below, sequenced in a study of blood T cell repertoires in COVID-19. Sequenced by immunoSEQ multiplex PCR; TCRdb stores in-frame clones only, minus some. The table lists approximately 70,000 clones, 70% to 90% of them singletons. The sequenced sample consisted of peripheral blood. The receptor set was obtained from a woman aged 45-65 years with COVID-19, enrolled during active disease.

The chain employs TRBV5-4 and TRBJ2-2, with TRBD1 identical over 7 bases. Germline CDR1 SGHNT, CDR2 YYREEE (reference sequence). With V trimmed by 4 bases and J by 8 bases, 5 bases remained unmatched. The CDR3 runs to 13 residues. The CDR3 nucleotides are TGTGCCAGCAGCCAACAGGGACAGGGGGAGCTGTTTTTT. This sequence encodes CASSQQGQGELFF.

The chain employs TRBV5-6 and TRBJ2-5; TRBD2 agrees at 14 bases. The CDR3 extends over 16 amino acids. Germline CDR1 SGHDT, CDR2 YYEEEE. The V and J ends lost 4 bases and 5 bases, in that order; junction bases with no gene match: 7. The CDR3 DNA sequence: TGTGCCAGCAGCCGGGGACTAGCGGGAGAGTGGGAGACCCAGTACTTC. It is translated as CASSRGLAGEWETQYF.

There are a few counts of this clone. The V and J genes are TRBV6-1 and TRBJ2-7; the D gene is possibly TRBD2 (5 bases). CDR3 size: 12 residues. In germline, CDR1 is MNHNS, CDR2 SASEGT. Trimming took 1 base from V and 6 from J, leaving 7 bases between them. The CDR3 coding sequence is TGTGCCAGCAGTGAAGGGACTGGCGAGCAGTACTTC. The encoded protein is CASSEGTGEQYF.

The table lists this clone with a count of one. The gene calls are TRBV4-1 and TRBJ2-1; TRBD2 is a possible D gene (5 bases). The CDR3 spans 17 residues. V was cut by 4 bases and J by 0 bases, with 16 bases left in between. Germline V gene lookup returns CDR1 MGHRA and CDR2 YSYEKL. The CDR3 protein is CASSPRLALGSYNEQFF. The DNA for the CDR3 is TGCGCCAGCAGCCCTCGATTAGCGTTAGGCTCCTACAATGAGCAGTTCTTC.

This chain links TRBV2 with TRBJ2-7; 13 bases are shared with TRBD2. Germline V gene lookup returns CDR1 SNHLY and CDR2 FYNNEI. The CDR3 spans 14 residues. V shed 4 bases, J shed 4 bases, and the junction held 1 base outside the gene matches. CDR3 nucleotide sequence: TGTGCCAGCAGTGCGGGACTAGCGGGGTACGAGCAGTACTTC. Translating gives CASSAGLAGYEQYF.

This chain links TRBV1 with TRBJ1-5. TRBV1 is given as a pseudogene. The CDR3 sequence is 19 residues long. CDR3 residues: CTSSQDITGTDLRNQPQHF. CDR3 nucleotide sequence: TGCACCAGCAGCCAAGATATTACCGGGACTGACCTTCGCAATCAGCCCCAGCATTTT.

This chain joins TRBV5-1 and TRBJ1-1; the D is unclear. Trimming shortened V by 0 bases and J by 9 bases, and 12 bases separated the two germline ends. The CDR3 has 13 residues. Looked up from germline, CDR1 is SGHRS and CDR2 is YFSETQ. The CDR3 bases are TGCGCCAGCAGCTTGGCCCAGGAAACGAAAGCTTTCTTT. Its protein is CASSLAQETKAFF. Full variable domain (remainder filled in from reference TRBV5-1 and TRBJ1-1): KAGVTQTPRYLIKTRGQQVTLSCSPISGHRSVSWYQQTPGQGLQFLFEYFSETQRNKGNFPGRFSGRQFSNSRSEMNVSTLELGDSALYLCASSLAQETKAFFGQGTRLTVV.

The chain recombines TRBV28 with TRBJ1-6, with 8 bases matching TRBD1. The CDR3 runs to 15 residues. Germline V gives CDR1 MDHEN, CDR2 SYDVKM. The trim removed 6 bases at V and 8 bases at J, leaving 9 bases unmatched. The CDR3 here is CASSLRQGQHSPLHF. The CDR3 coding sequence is TGTGCCAGCAGCCTTCGACAGGGGCAACATTCACCCCTCCACTTT.

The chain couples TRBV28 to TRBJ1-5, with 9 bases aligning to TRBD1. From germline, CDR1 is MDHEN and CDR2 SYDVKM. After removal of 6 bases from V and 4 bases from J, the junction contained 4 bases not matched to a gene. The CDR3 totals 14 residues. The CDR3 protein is CASRRTGANQPQHF. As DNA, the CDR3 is TGTGCCAGCAGAAGGACAGGGGCGAATCAGCCCCAGCATTTT.